One and the same sample provided the 14 T cell receptor beta chains below, sequenced in a study of neurological immune-mediated disorders. TCRdb re-derived calls from the 5' RACE reads in MiXCR, one entry per CDR3 protein. The sample lists about 38,000 distinct CDR3 sequences, around 4.8% occurring once. Sample: CD4+ T cells from blood. These receptors came from a man between 18 and 35 years old in good health.

This clonotype was picked up many times. The chain is built from TRBV12-3 or TRBV12-4 and TRBJ2-3; TRBD2 matches at 11 bases. V gave up 6 bases and J gave up 0 bases; unmatched junction bases: 2. This CDR3 has 15 residues. This CDR3 is CASSRTSGSTDTQYF. As DNA, the CDR3 is TGTGCCAGCAGCCGGACTAGCGGGAGCACAGATACGCAGTATTTT.

This clonotype was counted at least ten times. The CDR3 DNA sequence: TGTGCCAGCAGCTTACGGATAAGCAAAAACATTCAGTACTTC. Translated, it gives CASSLRISKNIQYF. This chain uses TRBV7-2 with TRBJ2-4, with D hard to call. The CDR3 is 14 amino acids. Trimming stripped 2 bases from V and 3 bases from J, with 8 bases between. Germline V CDR1 and CDR2: SGHTA, FQGNSA.

At least ten counts were recorded for this clonotype. This chain uses TRBV7-3 with TRBJ2-2; perhaps TRBD2 as D (5 bases). The CDR3 is 17 residues long. V was trimmed by 5 bases and J by 2 bases, leaving 18 bases between them. The germline CDR1 and CDR2 sequences are SGHTA and FQGTGA. CDR3 in amino acids: CASSQRPPSYNTGELFF. The CDR3 DNA is TGTGCCAGCAGCCAAAGGCCCCCTAGCTATAACACCGGGGAGCTGTTTTTT.

This clonotype was seen many times. The V gene is TRBV6-2 or TRBV6-3, the J gene TRBJ2-7; TRBD2 agrees at 8 bases. Losses at the gene ends were 7 bases for V and 2 bases for J; bases not matched to a gene: 16. CDR3 length: 17 residues. Germline-derived CDR1 and CDR2 are MNHEY and SVGEGT. The CDR3 sequence: CASIVAKPGGLAYEQYF. As DNA, the CDR3 is TGTGCCAGCATAGTAGCGAAACCGGGGGGACTAGCCTACGAGCAGTACTTC.

This clonotype has a count of ten or more. This rearrangement joins TRBV6-5 to TRBJ2-7; D possibly corresponds to TRBD2 (6 bases). Germline loops: CDR1 MNHEY, CDR2 SVGAGI. The CDR3 length is 15 residues. V was trimmed by 5 bases and J by 3 bases, leaving 17 bases between them. CDR3 sequence: CASSAGPTILYEQYF. The CDR3 nucleotides read TGTGCCAGCAGTGCGGGACCGACCATTCTCTACGAGCAGTACTTC.

There are many counts of this clonotype. The chain couples TRBV28 to TRBJ1-6; 7 nucleotides match TRBD1. The ends lost 6 bases at V and 7 bases at J; junction bases unmatched: 12. Germline V gives CDR1 MDHEN, CDR2 SYDVKM. CDR3 length: 16 residues. The DNA for the CDR3 is TGTGCCAGCAGGCTCGAGACAGGGCACGCGAATTCACCCCTCCACTTT. It specifies CASRLETGHANSPLHF.

This clonotype was counted ten times or more. The chain is built from TRBV5-1 and TRBJ2-7, with 8 nucleotides matching TRBD1. The CDR3 sequence is 13 residues long. The trim removed 3 bases at V and 9 bases at J, leaving 8 bases unmatched. Germline CDR1 and CDR2: SGHRS and YFSETQ. The CDR3 spells CASSYQGQDSQYF. In nucleotides, the CDR3 is TGCGCCAGCAGCTACCAGGGACAGGACTCGCAGTACTTC.

This clonotype came up many times. This rearrangement joins TRBV6-6 to TRBJ1-1, with D hard to call. Germline V lookup: CDR1 MNHNY, CDR2 SVGAGI (reference sequence). Trimming removed 6 bases at V and 3 bases at J, with 14 bases between. This CDR3 has 14 amino acids. CDR3: CASSNGGMDTEAFF. The DNA for the CDR3 is TGTGCCAGCAGCAACGGAGGGATGGACACTGAAGCTTTCTTT.

This clonotype was counted ten times or more. DNA of the CDR3: TGCGCCAGCAGCTTGGTGGATTTCGGAGATACGCAGTATTTT. It specifies CASSLVDFGDTQYF. V gene TRBV5-1 combines with J gene TRBJ2-3; D is uncertain. V was shortened by 0 bases and J by 5 bases, with 10 bases between the two germline ends. The CDR3 covers 14 residues. Germline assignment: CDR1 SGHRS and CDR2 YFSETQ.

This clonotype was counted ten times or more. The chain uses TRBV3-1 and TRBJ1-3; 8 bases map to TRBD1. CDR1 and CDR2 from the germline V gene are LGHDT and YNNKEL (reference sequence). V shed 1 base, J shed 3 bases, and the junction held 11 bases outside the gene matches. CDR3 length: 18 amino acids. CDR3 sequence reads: CASSQGSPQGAGGNTIYF. CDR3 bases: TGTGCCAGCAGCCAAGGTTCGCCTCAGGGGGCTGGTGGAAACACCATATATTTT.

This clonotype was counted many times. The rearrangement joins TRBV10-3 to TRBJ1-1; 7 bases align to TRBD1. CDR1 is ENHRY, CDR2 SYGVKD, per germline. V was clipped by 8 bases and J by 5 bases; unmatched bases: 29. The CDR3 has 20 residues. The CDR3 coding sequence is TGTGCCATCCGCCCTAACCGCTACAGGGGCAAACTAGCTTTGGGGACTGAAGCTTTCTTT. Protein product: CAIRPNRYRGKLALGTEAFF.

This clonotype came up many times. V and J are TRBV20-1 and TRBJ2-3; 11 positions match TRBD2. CDR1 and CDR2 from the germline V gene are DFQATT and SNEGSKA (reference sequence). CDR3 length: 15 amino acids. Unmatched junction bases numbered 6, after V lost 5 bases and J lost 2 bases. Written as DNA, the CDR3 is TGCAGTGCTGGGGGACTAGCGGAAGACACAGATACGCAGTATTTT. Its protein product is CSAGGLAEDTDTQYF.

This clonotype was detected many times. The gene calls are TRBV10-3 and TRBJ2-3; 8 bases fit TRBD2. The V gene end was trimmed by 4 bases and the J gene end by 0 bases; junction bases not matched to a gene: 3. Germline lookup yields CDR1 ENHRY and CDR2 SYGVKD. This CDR3 spans 15 amino acids. For the CDR3, the DNA is TGTGCCATCAGTGCTACTAGCGGTAGCACAGATACGCAGTATTTT. This translates into CAISATSGSTDTQYF.

This clonotype has ten or more counts. The rearrangement uses TRBV6-1 and TRBJ1-1; D unresolved. The CDR3 totals 11 residues. Germline CDR1 and CDR2: MNHNS and SASEGT. V was clipped by 7 bases and J by 1 base, with 4 bases between them. The CDR3 protein is CASIRNTEAFF. Written as DNA, the CDR3 is TGTGCCAGCATTAGGAACACTGAAGCTTTCTTT.